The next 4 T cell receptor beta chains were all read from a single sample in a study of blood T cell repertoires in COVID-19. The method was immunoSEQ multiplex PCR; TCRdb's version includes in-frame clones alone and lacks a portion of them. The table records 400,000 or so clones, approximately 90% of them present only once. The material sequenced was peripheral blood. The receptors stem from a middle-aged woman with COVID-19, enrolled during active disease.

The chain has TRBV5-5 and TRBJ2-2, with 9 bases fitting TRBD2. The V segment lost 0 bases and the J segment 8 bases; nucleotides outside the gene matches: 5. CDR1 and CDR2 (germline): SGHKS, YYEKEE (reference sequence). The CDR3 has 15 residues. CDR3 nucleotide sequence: TGTGCCAGCAGCTTGGTGGCCCTAGCGGGAGGGGAGCTGTTTTTT. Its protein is CASSLVALAGGELFF.

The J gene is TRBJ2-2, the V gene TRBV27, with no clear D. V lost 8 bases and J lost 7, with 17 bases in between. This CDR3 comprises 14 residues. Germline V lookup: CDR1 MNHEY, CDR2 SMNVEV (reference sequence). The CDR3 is CASGEIWQVGELFF. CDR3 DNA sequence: TGTGCCAGCGGTGAGATTTGGCAGGTCGGGGAGCTGTTTTTT.

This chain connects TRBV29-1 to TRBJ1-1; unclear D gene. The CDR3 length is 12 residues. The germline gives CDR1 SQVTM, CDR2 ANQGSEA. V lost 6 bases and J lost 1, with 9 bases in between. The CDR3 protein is CSVRWRNTEAFF. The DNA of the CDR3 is TGCAGCGTCCGGTGGAGGAACACTGAAGCTTTCTTT. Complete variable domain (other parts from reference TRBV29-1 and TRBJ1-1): SAVISQKPSRDICQRGTSLTIQCQVDSQVTMMFWYRQQPGQSLTLIATANQGSEATYESGFVIDKFPISRPNLTFSTLTVSNMSPEDSSIYLCSVRWRNTEAFFGQGTRLTVV.

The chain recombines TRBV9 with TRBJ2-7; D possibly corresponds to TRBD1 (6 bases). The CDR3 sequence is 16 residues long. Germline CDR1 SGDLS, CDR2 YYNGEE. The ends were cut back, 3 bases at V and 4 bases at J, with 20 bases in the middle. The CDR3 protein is CASSDHPTGHLYEQYF. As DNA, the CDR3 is TGTGCCAGCAGCGACCACCCCACGGGACACCTTTACGAGCAGTACTTC.